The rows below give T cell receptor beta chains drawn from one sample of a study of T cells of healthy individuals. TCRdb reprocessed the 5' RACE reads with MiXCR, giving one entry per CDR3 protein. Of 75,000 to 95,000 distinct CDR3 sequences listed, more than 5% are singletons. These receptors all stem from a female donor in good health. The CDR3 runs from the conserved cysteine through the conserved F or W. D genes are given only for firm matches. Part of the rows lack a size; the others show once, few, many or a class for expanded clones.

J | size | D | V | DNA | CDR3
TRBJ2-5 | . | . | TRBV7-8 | TGTGCCAGCAGCCCCCGGGCTCAAGAGACCCAGTACTTC | CASSPRAQETQYF
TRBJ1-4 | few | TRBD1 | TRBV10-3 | TGTGCCATCAGTCCGGGACAGGCTAATGAAAAACTGTTTTTT | CAISPGQANEKLFF
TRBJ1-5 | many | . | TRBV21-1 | TGTGCCAGCAGCAAGCCAATTGGACAGCTACGGAATCAGCCCCAGCATTTT | CASSKPIGQLRNQPQHF
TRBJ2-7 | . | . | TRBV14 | TGTGCCAGCAGCTCCCGTTCACGGAAAGGGGACGAGCAGTACTTC | CASSSRSRKGDEQYF
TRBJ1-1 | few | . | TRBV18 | TGTGCCAGCTCACCAAGGTGGACGATGAACACTGAAGCTTTCTTT | CASSPRWTMNTEAFF
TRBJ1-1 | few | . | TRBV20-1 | TGCAGTGCTAGAGAGGAAGCTTTCTTT | CSAREEAFF
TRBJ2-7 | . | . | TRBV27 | TGTGCCAGCAGTTTAGCCGCCCTCGCCTACTACGAGCAGTACTTC | CASSLAALAYYEQYF
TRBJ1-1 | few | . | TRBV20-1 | TGCAGTGCGCGACATCCCGGGGCCCGCCCCACTGAAGCTTTCTTT | CSARHPGARPTEAFF
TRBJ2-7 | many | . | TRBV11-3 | TGTGCCAGCAGCTTGGGGCCGACCTACGAGCAGTACTTC | CASSLGPTYEQYF
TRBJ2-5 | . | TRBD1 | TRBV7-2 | TGTGCCAGCAGCCCGCCCGGGACAGAAGAGACCCAGTACTTC | CASSPPGTEETQYF
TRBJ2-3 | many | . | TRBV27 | TGTGCCAGCAGTAACTTAGCCAACACAGATACGCAGTATTTT | CASSNLANTDTQYF
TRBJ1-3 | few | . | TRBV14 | TGTGCCAGCAGCCAAGACACCAATGGAAACACCATATATTTT | CASSQDTNGNTIYF
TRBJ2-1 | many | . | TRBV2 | TGTGCCAGCACCCGCCGGGTGGGATCCTACAATGAGCAGTTCTTC | CASTRRVGSYNEQFF
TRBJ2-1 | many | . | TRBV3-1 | TGTGCCAGCAGCCGGACATCCCATATCAATGAGCAGTTCTTC | CASSRTSHINEQFF
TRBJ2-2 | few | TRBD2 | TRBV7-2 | TGTGCCAGCAGCTACGCTGGCGGGGGGAACACCGGGGAGCTGTTTTTT | CASSYAGGGNTGELFF
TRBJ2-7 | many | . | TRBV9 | TGTGCCAGCAGCGTAGACCCGGACGGTTCCTACGAGCAGTACTTC | CASSVDPDGSYEQYF
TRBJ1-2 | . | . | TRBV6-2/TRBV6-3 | TGTGCCAGCAGTCCGCCCTCAGGATTCGGAAACTATGGCTACACCTTC | CASSPPSGFGNYGYTF
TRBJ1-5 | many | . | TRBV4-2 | TGTGCCAGCAGCCTATACGCCCTGGCAGACAATCAGCCCCAGCATTTT | CASSLYALADNQPQHF
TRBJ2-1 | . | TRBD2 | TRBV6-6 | TGTGCCAGCAGTTTCCCGACTAGCGGGGAACGAGAGCAGTTCTTC | CASSFPTSGEREQFF
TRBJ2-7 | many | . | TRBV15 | TGTGCCACCAGCAGAGATATAGAGGTTGGCGAGCAGTACTTC | CATSRDIEVGEQYF
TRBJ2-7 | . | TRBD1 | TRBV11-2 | TGTGCCAGCAGCCCAATTAAGAGAGGGCGACAGGGCGCAACCTACGAGCAGTACTTC | CASSPIKRGRQGATYEQYF
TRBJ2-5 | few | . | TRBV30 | TGTGCCTGGAGTGTAGGTTTGGCGGAGACCCAGTACTTC | CAWSVGLAETQYF
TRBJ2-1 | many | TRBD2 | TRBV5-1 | TGCGCCAGCAGCTCGGAACTAGCGGGAGAGCAGTTCTTC | CASSSELAGEQFF
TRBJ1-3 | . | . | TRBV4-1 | TGCGCCAGCAGCCAAGGAGGCTGGGCTGGAAACACCATATATTTT | CASSQGGWAGNTIYF
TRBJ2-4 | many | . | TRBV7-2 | TGTGCCAGCAGCTTAGGGGGATCATCCAAAAACATTCAGTACTTC | CASSLGGSSKNIQYF
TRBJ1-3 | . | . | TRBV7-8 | TGTGCCAGCACTGTACAGAGCTCTGGAAACACCATATATTTT | CASTVQSSGNTIYF
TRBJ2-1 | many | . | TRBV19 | TGTGCCAGTAGTATAGCGAGCGGCGCCTACAATGAGCAGTTCTTC | CASSIASGAYNEQFF
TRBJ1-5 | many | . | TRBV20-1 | TGCAGTGCTAGTAAAGCCATAGTTAGCAATCAGCCCCAGCATTTT | CSASKAIVSNQPQHF
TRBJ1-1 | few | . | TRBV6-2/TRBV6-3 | TGTGCCAGCAGTTACCGGGGTGAAGCTTTCTTT | CASSYRGEAFF
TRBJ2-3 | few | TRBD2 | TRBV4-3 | TGCGCCAGCAGCCAAGACAGGGGAGCGGGAGTGTCAGATACGCAGTATTTT | CASSQDRGAGVSDTQYF
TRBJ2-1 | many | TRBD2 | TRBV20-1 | TGCAGTGCCCCCAGCGGGAGGGGCAATGAGCAGTTCTTC | CSAPSGRGNEQFF
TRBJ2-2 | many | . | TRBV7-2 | TGTGCCAGCAAGAGGTACTCGAACACCGGGGAGCTGTTTTTT | CASKRYSNTGELFF
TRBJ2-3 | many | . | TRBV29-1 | TGCAGCGTGATGAACACAGATACGCAGTATTTT | CSVMNTDTQYF
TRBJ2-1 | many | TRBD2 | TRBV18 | TGTGCCAGCTCACCACCGGGGCTAGCGGCCTACAATGAGCAGTTCTTC | CASSPPGLAAYNEQFF
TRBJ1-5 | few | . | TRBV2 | TGTGCCAGCAGGGAGGCTGAGCTGGGCAATCAGCCCCAGCATTTT | CASREAELGNQPQHF
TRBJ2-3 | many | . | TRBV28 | TGTGCCAGCAGTCTCCGCACAGATACGCAGTATTTT | CASSLRTDTQYF
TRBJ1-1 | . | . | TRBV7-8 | TGTGCCAGCAGCCCCAGAACAGGGATCGGCGACACTGAAGCTTTCTTT | CASSPRTGIGDTEAFF
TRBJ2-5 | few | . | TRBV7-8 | TGTGCCAGCAGCAACGGACGGCCCCCGATTAAGACCCAGTACTTC | CASSNGRPPIKTQYF
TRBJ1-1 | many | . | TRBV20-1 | TGCAGTGCTAGAGATCATGGGGGGGCTGAAGCTTTCTTT | CSARDHGGAEAFF
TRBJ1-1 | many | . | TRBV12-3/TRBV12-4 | TGTGCCAGCAGCCCCGTGGGGGGGGACACTGAAGCTTTCTTT | CASSPVGGDTEAFF
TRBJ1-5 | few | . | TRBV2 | TGTGCCAGCAGCATAGATCAGGGTAATCAGCCCCAGCATTTT | CASSIDQGNQPQHF
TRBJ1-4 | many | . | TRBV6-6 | TGTGCCAGCAGTTATTCTCGTCGGGCAGGGAGGACCCATGAAAAACTGTTTTTT | CASSYSRRAGRTHEKLFF
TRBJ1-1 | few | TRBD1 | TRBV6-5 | TGTGCCAGCAGTTCCCAGGGGGCAGGGCCGAACACTGAAGCTTTCTTT | CASSSQGAGPNTEAFF
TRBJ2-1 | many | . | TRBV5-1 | TGCGCCAGCAGCTCCCAACCTAGGGGGGAGCAGTTCTTC | CASSSQPRGEQFF
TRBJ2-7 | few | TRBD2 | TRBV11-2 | TGTGCCAGCAGCTGGGGCAAGCGGGAGCGCCCGGACCGGACCTACGAGCAGTACTTC | CASSWGKRERPDRTYEQYF
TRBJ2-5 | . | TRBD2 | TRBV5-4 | TGTGCCAGCAGCTCCTATGTGGGAGGGCCCCAAGAGACCCAGTACTTC | CASSSYVGGPQETQYF
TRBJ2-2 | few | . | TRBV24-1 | TGTGCCACCAGTGAGGTGACCAGGACCGGGGCCGGGGAGCTGTTTTTT | CATSEVTRTGAGELFF
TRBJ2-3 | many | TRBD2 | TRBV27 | TGTGCCAGCAGTGCCCAAGCGGGAGTCGGTACAGATACGCAGTATTTT | CASSAQAGVGTDTQYF
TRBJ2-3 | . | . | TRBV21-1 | TGTGCCAGCAGCAAACTGTTAGCGGGAGAGGGTTTT | CASSKLLAGEGF